Presented here are 10 T cell receptor beta chains from one specimen sequenced in a study of T-cell reconstitution after alpha-beta-depleted transplantation in children. Preparation of the TCRbeta library used unique molecular identifiers. TCRdb recomputed calls from the PCR reads with MiXCR, one row per CDR3 protein. The data contain 500,000 or so distinct CDR3 sequences, 30% to 35% of them singletons. Sequencing was performed on PBMCs from the stem cell graft donor, taken from the stem cell graft. These TCRs come from a human donor who donated a stem cell graft to a child with aplastic anemia.

In this sample, this clonotype turned up a few times. This chain links TRBV27 with TRBJ2-1; either TRBD1 or TRBD2 may supply D (5 bases each). CDR1 is MNHEY, CDR2 SMNVEV, per germline (reference sequence). This CDR3 comprises 17 residues. V was clipped by 3 bases and J by 8 bases, with 23 bases between them. CDR3 in amino acids: CASSLYRVGVSFDEQFF. The DNA of the CDR3 is TGTGCCAGCAGTTTGTACCGCGTGGGGGTGTCTTTCGATGAGCAGTTCTTC.

This clonotype was recorded a few times. CDR3 nucleotides: TGTGCCACCAGTGACCCCGACAAAAATCAGCCCCAGCATTTT. Amino acids: CATSDPDKNQPQHF. V and J are TRBV24-1 and TRBJ1-5, with no clear D. The V and J ends lost 4 bases and 4 bases respectively, with 10 bases between them. Germline CDR1 is KGHDR and CDR2 is SFDVKD. This CDR3 has 14 amino acids.

V is TRBV7-6 and J is TRBJ1-1; D is unclear. This CDR3 contains 15 residues. Germline CDR1 SGHVS, CDR2 FNYEAQ. Trimming left V 2 bases short and J 1 base short, with 11 bases between. CDR3 nucleotides: TGTGCCAGCAGCTTATTAACAGAGAAGAACACTGAAGCTTTCTTT. It translates to CASSLLTEKNTEAFF.

This clonotype has only a few counts. The chain carries TRBV4-3 and TRBJ1-1, with D maybe TRBD1 (5 bases). V gave up 4 bases and J gave up 0 bases, with 12 bases separating them. CDR3 length: 15 residues. From germline, CDR1 is LGHNA and CDR2 YSLEER. The DNA for the CDR3 is TGCGCCAGCAGCCTTATAGACAGCATGAACACTGAAGCTTTCTTT. This translates into CASSLIDSMNTEAFF.

The chain employs TRBV29-1 and TRBJ1-1; no clear D gene. The germline CDR1 and CDR2 sequences are SQVTM and ANQGSEA. Trimming removed 4 bases at V and 6 bases at J, with 12 bases between. The CDR3 runs 12 residues. CDR3 in DNA: TGCAGCGTTGTAGTCCGGGCGGCTGAAGCTTTCTTT. Protein: CSVVVRAAEAFF.

The gene calls are TRBV30 and TRBJ2-1, with D perhaps being TRBD1 or TRBD2 (5 bases each). The CDR3 is made up of 14 amino acids. Germline loops: CDR1 GTSNPN, CDR2 SVGIG (reference sequence). Trimming took 5 bases from V and 0 from J, leaving 11 bases between them. CDR3 sequence reads: CAWGDGSSYNEQFF. The CDR3 DNA sequence: TGTGCCTGGGGGGACGGAAGCTCCTACAATGAGCAGTTCTTC.

This clonotype occurred a few times. The chain employs TRBV6-5 and TRBJ2-3, with 13 positions matching TRBD2. This CDR3 is 17 amino acids long. Germline loops: CDR1 MNHEY, CDR2 SVGAGI. Unmatched junction bases numbered 7, after V lost 2 bases and J lost 5 bases. The CDR3 DNA is TGTGCCAGCAGTTACCTACTAGCGGGAGGGCCCGGAGATACGCAGTATTTT. It encodes CASSYLLAGGPGDTQYF.

This clonotype has more than one count but fewer than ten. J is TRBJ1-1 and V is TRBV18; 8 bases agree with TRBD1. The germline V gene encodes CDR1 KGHSH and CDR2 LQKENI. Trimming removed 6 bases from V and 8 bases from J; junction bases left unmatched: 8. This CDR3 comprises 13 residues. CDR3 sequence (DNA): TGTGCCAGCTCCTCAGGGGGCCTAACGGAAGCTTTCTTT. Its protein is CASSSGGLTEAFF.

This clonotype was seen more than once but under ten times. The V call is TRBV10-3, the J call TRBJ2-1, with TRBD2 matching over 9 bases. Germline CDR1 and CDR2: ENHRY and SYGVKD. The CDR3 length is 16 residues. J was trimmed by 9 bases and V by 3 bases; bases with no gene match: 12. The CDR3 coding sequence is TGTGCCATCAGTGAAGGCGGGAGGGAACTTCAAAGTGAGCAGTTCTTC. Its translation is CAISEGGRELQSEQFF.

This clonotype was recorded a few times. The chain joins TRBV30 to TRBJ1-1, with D tentatively TRBD1 (5 bases). CDR1 is GTSNPN, CDR2 SVGIG, per germline (reference sequence). The CDR3 totals 14 residues. Between the trimmed V and J ends, which lost 2 bases and 1 base, there was a span of 11 bases. The CDR3 DNA reads as TGTGCCTGGAGTAGGGGCAGACGGAACACTGAAGCTTTCTTT. This codes for CAWSRGRRNTEAFF.